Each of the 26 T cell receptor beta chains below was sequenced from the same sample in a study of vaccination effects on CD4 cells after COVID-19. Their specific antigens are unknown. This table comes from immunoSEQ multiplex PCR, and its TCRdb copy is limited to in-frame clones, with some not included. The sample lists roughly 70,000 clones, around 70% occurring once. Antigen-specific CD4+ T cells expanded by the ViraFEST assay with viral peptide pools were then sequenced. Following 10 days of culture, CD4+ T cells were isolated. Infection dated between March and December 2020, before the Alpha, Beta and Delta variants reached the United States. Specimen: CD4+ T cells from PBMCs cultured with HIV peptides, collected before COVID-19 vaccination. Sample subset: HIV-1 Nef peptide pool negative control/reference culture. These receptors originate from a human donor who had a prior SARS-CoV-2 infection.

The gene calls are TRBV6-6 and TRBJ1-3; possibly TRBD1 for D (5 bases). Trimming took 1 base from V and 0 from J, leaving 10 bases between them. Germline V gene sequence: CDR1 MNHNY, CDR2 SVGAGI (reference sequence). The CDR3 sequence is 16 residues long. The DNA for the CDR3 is TGTGCCAGCAGTTACTTGACAGCGGACTCTGGAAACACCATATATTTT. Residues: CASSYLTADSGNTIYF.

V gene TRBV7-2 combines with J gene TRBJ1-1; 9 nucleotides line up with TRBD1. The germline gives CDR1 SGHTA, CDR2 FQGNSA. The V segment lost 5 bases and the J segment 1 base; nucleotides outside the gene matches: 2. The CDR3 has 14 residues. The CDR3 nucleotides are TGTGCCAGCAGCCCGGGACAGGGGAACACTGAAGCTTTCTTT. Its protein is CASSPGQGNTEAFF.

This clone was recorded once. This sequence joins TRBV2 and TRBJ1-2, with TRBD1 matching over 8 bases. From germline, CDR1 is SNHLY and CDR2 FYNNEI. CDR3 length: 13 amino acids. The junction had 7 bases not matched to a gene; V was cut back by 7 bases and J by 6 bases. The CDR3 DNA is TGTGCCAGCACCGGACAGGGTTTGGATGGCTACACCTTC. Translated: CASTGQGLDGYTF.

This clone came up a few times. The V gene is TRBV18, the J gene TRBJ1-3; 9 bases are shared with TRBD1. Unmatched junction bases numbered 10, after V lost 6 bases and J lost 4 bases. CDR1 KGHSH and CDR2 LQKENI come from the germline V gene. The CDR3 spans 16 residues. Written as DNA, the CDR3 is TGTGCCAGCTCCCCCACCGGGACAGGGACCGGAAACACCATATATTTT. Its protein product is CASSPTGTGTGNTIYF.

The chain's CDR3 is CASSLEGIGAFF. The CDR3 nucleotides read TGCGCCAGCAGCTTGGAGGGGATAGGAGCTTTCTTT. The J gene is TRBJ1-1, the V gene TRBV5-1; a weak D match, TRBD1 (5 bases). Germline V lookup: CDR1 SGHRS, CDR2 YFSETQ. Trimming removed 0 bases from V and 10 bases from J, with 10 bases in between. The CDR3 is 12 amino acids.

CDR3 region: CASSLDRTPPLHF. The CDR3, as DNA: TGTGCCAGCAGTTTAGACAGAACCCCACCCCTCCACTTT. The chain has TRBV12-3 or TRBV12-4 and TRBJ1-6; no firm D call. Trimming pared 1 base from V and 11 bases from J, leaving 9 bases between. The CDR3 loop spans 13 amino acids.

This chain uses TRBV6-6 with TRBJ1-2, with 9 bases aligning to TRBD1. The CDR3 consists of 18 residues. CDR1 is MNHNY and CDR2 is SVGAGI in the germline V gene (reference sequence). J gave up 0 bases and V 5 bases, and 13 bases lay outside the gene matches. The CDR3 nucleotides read TGTGCCAGCAGTCCTGCATACAGGACAGGGGTAGCTAACTATGGCTACACCTTC. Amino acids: CASSPAYRTGVANYGYTF.

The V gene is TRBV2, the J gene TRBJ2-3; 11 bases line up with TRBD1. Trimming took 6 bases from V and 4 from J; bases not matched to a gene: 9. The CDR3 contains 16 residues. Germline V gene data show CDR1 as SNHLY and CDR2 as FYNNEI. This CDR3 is CASRFRDRGFADTQYF. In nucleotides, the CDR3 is TGTGCCAGCAGGTTCCGGGACAGGGGGTTCGCAGATACGCAGTATTTT.

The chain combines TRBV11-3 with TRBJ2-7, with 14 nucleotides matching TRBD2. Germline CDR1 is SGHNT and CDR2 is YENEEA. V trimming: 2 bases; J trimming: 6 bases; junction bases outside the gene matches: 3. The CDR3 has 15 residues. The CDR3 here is CASSLRLAGGLEQYF. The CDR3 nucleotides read TGTGCCAGCAGCTTAAGACTAGCGGGAGGGCTCGAGCAGTACTTC.

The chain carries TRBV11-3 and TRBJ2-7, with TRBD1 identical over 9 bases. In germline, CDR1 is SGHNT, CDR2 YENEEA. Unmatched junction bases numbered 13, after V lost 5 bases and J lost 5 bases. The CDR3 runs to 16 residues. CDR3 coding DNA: TGTGCCAGCAGCGTCTACGGGGGACAGGGTGACCACGAGCAGTACTTC. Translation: CASSVYGGQGDHEQYF.

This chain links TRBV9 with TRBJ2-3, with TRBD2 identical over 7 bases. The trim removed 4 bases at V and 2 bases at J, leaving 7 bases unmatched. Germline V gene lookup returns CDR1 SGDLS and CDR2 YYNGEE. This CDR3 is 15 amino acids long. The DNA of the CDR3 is TGTGCCAGCAGCTATTTGGGAGGGACCACAGATACGCAGTATTTT. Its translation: CASSYLGGTTDTQYF.

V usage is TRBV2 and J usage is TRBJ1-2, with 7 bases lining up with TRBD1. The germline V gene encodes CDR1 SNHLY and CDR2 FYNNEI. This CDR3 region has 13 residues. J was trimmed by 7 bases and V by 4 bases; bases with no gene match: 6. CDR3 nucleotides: TGTGCCAGCAGTGCGTTGAGGGGGCCTGGCTACACCTTC. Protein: CASSALRGPGYTF.

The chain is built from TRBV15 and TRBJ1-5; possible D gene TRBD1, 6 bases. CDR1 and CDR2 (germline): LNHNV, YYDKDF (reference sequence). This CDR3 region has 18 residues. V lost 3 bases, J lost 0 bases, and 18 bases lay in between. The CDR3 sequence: CATSSGQPTPYSNQPQHF. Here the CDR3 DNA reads TGTGCCACCAGCAGCGGACAGCCGACACCCTATAGCAATCAGCCCCAGCATTTT.

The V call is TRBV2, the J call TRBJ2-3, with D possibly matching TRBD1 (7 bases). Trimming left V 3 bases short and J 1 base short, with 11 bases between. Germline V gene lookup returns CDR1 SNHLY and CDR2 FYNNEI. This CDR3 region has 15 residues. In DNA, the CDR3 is TGTGCCAGCAGTGAGGAGGGGGCGGGCACAGATACGCAGTATTTT. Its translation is CASSEEGAGTDTQYF.

CDR3 amino acids: CAISAGRHEQFF. The CDR3 DNA sequence: TGTGCCATCAGTGCGGGGAGACATGAGCAGTTCTTC. The rearrangement uses TRBV10-3 and TRBJ2-1, with a possible D match to TRBD2 (5 bases). The CDR3 runs 12 residues. Trimming left V 4 bases short and J 8 bases short, with 9 bases between. Per the germline V gene, CDR1 is ENHRY and CDR2 is SYGVKD.

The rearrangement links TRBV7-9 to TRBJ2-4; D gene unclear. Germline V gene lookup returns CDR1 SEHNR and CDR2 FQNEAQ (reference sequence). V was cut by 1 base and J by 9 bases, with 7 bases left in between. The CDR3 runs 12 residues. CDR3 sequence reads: CASSLEQSIQYF. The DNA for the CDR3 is TGTGCCAGCAGCTTAGAACAGTCCATTCAGTACTTC. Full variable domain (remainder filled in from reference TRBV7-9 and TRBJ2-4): DTGVSQNPRHKITKRGQNVTFRCDPISEHNRLYWYRQTLGQGPEFLTYFQNEAQLEKSRLLSDRFSAERPKGSFSTLEIQRTEQGDSAMYLCASSLEQSIQYFGAGTRLSVL.

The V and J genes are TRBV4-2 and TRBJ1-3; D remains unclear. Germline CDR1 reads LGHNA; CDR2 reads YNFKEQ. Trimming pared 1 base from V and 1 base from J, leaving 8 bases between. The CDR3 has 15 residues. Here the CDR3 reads CASSQGPESGNTIYF. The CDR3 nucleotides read TGTGCCAGCAGCCAAGGACCGGAGTCTGGAAACACCATATATTTT.

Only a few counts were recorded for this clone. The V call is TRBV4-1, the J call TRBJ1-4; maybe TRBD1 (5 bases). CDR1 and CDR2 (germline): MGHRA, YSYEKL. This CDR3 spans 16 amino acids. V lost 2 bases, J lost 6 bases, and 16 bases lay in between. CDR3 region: CASSQSRSGLDEKLFF. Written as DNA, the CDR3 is TGCGCCAGCAGCCAAAGTAGGTCGGGGCTGGATGAAAAACTGTTTTTT.

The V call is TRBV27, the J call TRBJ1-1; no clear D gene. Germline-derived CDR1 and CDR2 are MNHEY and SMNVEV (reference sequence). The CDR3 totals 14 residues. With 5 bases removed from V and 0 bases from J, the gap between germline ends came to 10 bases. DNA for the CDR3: TGTGCCAGCAGTCTTAACGGGATGAACACTGAAGCTTTCTTT. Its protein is CASSLNGMNTEAFF.

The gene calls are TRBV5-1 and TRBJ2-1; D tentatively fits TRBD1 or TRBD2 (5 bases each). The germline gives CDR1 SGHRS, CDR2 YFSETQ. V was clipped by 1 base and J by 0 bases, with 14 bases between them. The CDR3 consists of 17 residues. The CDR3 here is CASSLSPSGRSYNEQFF. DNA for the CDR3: TGCGCCAGCAGCTTGTCCCCATCGGGACGCTCCTACAATGAGCAGTTCTTC.

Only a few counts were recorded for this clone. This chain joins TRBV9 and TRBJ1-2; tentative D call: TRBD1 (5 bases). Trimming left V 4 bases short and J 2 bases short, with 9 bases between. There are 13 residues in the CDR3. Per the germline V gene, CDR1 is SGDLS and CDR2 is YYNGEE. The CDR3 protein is CASSPDRNYGYTF. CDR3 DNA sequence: TGTGCCAGCAGCCCAGACAGAAACTATGGCTACACCTTC.

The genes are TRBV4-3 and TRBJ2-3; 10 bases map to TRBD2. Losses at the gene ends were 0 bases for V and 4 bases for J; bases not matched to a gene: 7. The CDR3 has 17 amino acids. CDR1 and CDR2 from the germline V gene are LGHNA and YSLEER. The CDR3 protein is CASSQELAGSWADTQYF. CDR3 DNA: TGCGCCAGCAGCCAAGAACTAGCGGGAAGTTGGGCAGATACGCAGTATTTT.

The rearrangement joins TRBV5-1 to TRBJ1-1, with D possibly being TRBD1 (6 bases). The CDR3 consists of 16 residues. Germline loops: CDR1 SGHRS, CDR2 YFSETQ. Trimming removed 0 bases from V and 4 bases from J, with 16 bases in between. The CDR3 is CASSLVWGGGGTEAFF. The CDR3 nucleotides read TGCGCCAGCAGCTTGGTCTGGGGGGGAGGGGGCACTGAAGCTTTCTTT. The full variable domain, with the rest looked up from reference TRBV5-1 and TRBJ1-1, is KAGVTQTPRYLIKTRGQQVTLSCSPISGHRSVSWYQQTPGQGLQFLFEYFSETQRNKGNFPGRFSGRQFSNSRSEMNVSTLELGDSALYLCASSLVWGGGGTEAFFGQGTRLTVV.

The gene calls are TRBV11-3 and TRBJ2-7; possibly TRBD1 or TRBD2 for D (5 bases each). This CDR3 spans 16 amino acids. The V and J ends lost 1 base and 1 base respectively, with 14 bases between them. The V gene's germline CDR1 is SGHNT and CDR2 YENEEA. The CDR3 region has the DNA TGTGCCAGCAGCTTAGGCGATCGGGACGGTTCCTACGAGCAGTACTTC. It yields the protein CASSLGDRDGSYEQYF.

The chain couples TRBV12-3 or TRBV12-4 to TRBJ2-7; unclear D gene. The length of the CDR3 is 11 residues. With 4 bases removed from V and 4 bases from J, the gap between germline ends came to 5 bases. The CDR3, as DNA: TGTGCCAGCAGTTCCCTTTACGAGCAGTACTTC. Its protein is CASSSLYEQYF.

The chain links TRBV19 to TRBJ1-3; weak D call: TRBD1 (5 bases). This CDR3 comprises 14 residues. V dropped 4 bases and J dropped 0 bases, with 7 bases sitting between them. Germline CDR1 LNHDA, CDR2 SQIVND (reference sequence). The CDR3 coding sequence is TGTGCCAGTAGTACCGGGACCTCTGGAAACACCATATATTTT. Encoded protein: CASSTGTSGNTIYF.